The 9 T cell receptor beta chains in this list originate from one sample, sequenced in a study of T cells expressing NK-cell markers. TCRdb reprocessed the 5' RACE reads and stores each CDR3 protein as one record, lacking DNA. This repertoire includes around 280,000 distinct CDR3 sequences. Sequencing was done on a sample of blood T cells: a sorted CD56 or NKG2C T cell subset, CD4+ or CD8+ T cells, or bulk PBMC T cells (not recorded which). Receptors originate from a man between 18 and 29 years old in good health.

The chain uses TRBV7-8 and TRBJ1-5. This CDR3 comprises 14 residues. Germline V gives CDR1 SGHVS, CDR2 FQNEAQ. The CDR3 here is CASSLVGGLMTQHF.

J is TRBJ1-5 and V is TRBV6-1. This CDR3 region has 13 residues. CDR1 is MNHNS and CDR2 is SASEGT in the germline V gene. The CDR3 sequence: CAAGKEGNQPQHF.

V and J are TRBV29-1 and TRBJ1-2. Germline V gene data show CDR1 as SQVTM and CDR2 as ANQGSEA. The CDR3 is made up of 15 amino acids. The CDR3 here is CSVEGLRSFGKGYTF.

This chain joins TRBV2 and TRBJ2-2; TCRdb indicates TRBD1, and absent DNA this call remains unverified. The germline V gene encodes CDR1 SNHLY and CDR2 FYNNEI. This CDR3 is built from 13 residues. CDR3 protein: CASAQDIAGELFF. The entire variable domain, with the rest obtained from reference TRBV2 and TRBJ2-2, is as follows: EPEVTQTPSHQVTQMGQEVILRCVPISNHLYFYWYRQILGQKVEFLVSFYNNEISEKSEIFDDQFSVERPDGSNFTLKIRSTKLEDSAMYFCASAQDIAGELFFGEGSRLTVL.

This chain connects TRBV10-3 to TRBJ2-3; TCRdb picks TRBD2, but there is no DNA to check that call. Germline CDR1 reads ENHRY; CDR2 reads SYGVKD. CDR3 size: 19 residues. CDR3 residues: CAISASLTGSGSVSDTQYF.

The genes are TRBV5-5 and TRBJ2-1; TCRdb selects TRBD2, and the lack of DNA leaves this call unchecked. Germline V gene lookup returns CDR1 SGHKS and CDR2 YYEKEE (reference sequence). The CDR3 runs 14 residues. CDR3 protein: CASSLLAAHNEQFF.

The chain recombines TRBV10-3 with TRBJ2-5; without DNA, the TCRdb call of TRBD1 cannot be checked. This CDR3 spans 14 amino acids. Germline-derived CDR1 and CDR2 are ENHRY and SYGVKD. CDR3 region: CAIGQGIGRETQYF.

V gene TRBV20-1 combines with J gene TRBJ2-7; TCRdb lists TRBD2, though no DNA is available to test this call. CDR3 size: 15 residues. Germline V gene lookup returns CDR1 DFQATT and CDR2 SNEGSKA (reference sequence). Here the CDR3 reads CSATRTTLGSGEQYF.

The chain carries TRBV20-1 and TRBJ1-4. This CDR3 is built from 15 residues. Germline V gives CDR1 DFQATT, CDR2 SNEGSKA (reference sequence). The CDR3 is CSARGFQAVNEKLFF.